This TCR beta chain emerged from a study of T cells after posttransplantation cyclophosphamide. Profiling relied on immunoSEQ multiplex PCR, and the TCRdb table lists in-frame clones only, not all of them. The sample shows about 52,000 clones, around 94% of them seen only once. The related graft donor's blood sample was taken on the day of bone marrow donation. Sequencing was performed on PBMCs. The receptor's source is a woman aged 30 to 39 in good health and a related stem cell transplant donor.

CDR3: CASSLGGRGDQYF. The CDR3 DNA sequence: TGTGCCAGCAGCTTAGGAGGGAGGGGCGATCAGTACTTC. The J gene is TRBJ2-5, the V gene TRBV7-6, with TRBD2 identical over 7 bases. The CDR3 spans 13 residues. With 1 base clipped from V and 11 bases from J, the junction kept 7 bases outside the gene matches. The germline V gene has CDR1 SGHVS and CDR2 FNYEAQ.